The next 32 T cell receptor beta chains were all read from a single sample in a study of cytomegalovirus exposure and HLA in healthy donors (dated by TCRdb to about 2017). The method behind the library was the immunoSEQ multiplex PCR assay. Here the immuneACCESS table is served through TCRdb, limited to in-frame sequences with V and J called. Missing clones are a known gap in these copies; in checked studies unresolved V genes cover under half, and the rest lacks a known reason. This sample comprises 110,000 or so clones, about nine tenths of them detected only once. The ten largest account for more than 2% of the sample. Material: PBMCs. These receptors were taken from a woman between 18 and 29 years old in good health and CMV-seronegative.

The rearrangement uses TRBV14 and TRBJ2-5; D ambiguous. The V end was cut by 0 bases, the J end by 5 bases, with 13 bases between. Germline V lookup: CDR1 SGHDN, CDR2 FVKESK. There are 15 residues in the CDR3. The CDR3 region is CASSQEYKAWETQYF. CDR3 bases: TGTGCCAGCAGCCAAGAATATAAAGCGTGGGAGACCCAGTACTTC.

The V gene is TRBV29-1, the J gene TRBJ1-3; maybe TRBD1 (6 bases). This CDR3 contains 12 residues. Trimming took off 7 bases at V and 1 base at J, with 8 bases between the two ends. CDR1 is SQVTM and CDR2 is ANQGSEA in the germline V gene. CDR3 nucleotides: TGCAGCGCAGGGACATCTGGAAACACCATATATTTT. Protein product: CSAGTSGNTIYF.

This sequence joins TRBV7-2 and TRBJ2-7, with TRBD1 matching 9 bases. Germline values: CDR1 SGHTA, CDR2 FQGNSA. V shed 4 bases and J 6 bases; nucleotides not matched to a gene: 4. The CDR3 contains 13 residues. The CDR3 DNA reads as TGTGCCAGCAGCTCCCACAGGGGGCCCGAGCAGTACTTC. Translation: CASSSHRGPEQYF.

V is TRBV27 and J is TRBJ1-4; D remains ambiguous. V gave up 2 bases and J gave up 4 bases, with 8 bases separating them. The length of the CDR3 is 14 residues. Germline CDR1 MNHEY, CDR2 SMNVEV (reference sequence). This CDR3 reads CASSLIALNEKLFF. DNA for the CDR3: TGTGCCAGCAGTTTAATCGCGCTTAATGAAAAACTGTTTTTT.

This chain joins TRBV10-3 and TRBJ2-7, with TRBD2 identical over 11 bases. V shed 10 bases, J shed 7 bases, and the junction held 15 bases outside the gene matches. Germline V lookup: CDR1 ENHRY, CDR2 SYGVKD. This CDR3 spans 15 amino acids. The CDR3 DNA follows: TGTGCCACTAAGACGCTAGCGGGGGGCCTTTGGGAGCAGTACTTC. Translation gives CATKTLAGGLWEQYF.

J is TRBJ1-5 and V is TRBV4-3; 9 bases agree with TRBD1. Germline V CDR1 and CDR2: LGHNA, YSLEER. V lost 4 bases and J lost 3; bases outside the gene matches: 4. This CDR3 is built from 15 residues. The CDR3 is CASSRGTGINQPQHF. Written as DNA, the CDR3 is TGCGCCAGCAGCCGCGGGACAGGGATCAATCAGCCCCAGCATTTT.

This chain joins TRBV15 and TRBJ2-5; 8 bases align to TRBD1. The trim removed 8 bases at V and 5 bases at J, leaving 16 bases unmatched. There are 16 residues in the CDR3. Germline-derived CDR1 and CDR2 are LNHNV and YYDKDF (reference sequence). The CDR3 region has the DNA TGTGCCACCCGACAGGGGTTGGGACCCCGGAGGGAGACCCAGTACTTC. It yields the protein CATRQGLGPRRETQYF.

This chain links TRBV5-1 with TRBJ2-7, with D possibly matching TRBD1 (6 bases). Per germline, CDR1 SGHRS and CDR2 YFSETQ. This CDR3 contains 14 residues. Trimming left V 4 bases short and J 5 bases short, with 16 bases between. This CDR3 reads CASSAVPWDNEQYF. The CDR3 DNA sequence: TGCGCCAGCAGCGCGGTCCCATGGGACAACGAGCAGTACTTC. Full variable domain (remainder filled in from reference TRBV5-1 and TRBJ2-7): KAGVTQTPRYLIKTRGQQVTLSCSPISGHRSVSWYQQTPGQGLQFLFEYFSETQRNKGNFPGRFSGRQFSNSRSEMNVSTLELGDSALYLCASSAVPWDNEQYFGPGTRLTVT.

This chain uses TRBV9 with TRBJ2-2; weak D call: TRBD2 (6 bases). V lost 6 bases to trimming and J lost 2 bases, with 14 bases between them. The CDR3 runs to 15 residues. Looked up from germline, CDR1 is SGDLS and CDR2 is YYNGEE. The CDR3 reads CASTTGTPNTGELFF. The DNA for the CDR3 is TGTGCCAGCACCACCGGGACTCCAAACACCGGGGAGCTGTTTTTT.

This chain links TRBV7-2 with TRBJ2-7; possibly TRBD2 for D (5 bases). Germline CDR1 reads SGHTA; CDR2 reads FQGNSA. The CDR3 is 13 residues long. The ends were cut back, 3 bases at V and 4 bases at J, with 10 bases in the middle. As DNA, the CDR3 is TGTGCCAGCAGCTTCTCACCGGGATACGAGCAGTACTTC. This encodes CASSFSPGYEQYF.

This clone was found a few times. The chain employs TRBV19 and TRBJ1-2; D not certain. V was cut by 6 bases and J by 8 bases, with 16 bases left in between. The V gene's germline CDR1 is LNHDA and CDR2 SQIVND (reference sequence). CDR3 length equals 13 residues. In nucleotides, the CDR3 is TGTGCCAGTAGGATATTCGGGGATTACGGCTACACCTTC. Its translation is CASRIFGDYGYTF. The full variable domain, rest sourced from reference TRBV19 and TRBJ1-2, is DGGITQSPKYLFRKEGQNVTLSCEQNLNHDAMYWYRQDPGQGLRLIYYSQIVNDFQKGDIAEGYSVSREKKESFPLTVTSAQKNPTAFYLCASRIFGDYGYTFGSGTRLTVV.

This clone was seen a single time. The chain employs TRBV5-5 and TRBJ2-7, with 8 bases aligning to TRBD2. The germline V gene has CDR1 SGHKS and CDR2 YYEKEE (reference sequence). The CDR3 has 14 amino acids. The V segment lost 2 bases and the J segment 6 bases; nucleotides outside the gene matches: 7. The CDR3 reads CASSFPAGGSEQYF. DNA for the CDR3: TGTGCCAGCAGCTTCCCTGCGGGGGGAAGCGAGCAGTACTTC.

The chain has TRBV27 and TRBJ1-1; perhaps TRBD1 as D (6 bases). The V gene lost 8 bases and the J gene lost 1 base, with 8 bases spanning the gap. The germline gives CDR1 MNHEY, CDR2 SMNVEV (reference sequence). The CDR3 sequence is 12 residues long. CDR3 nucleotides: TGTGCCAGCGGACAGTCGAACACTGAAGCTTTCTTT. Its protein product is CASGQSNTEAFF.

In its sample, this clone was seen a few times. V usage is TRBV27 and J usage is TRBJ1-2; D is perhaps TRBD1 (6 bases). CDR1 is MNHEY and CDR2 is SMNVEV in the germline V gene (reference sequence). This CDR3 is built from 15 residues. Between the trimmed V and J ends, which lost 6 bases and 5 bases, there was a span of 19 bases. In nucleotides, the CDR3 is TGTGCCAGCAGACTACGACAGGAAAGACATTATGGCTACACCTTC. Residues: CASRLRQERHYGYTF.

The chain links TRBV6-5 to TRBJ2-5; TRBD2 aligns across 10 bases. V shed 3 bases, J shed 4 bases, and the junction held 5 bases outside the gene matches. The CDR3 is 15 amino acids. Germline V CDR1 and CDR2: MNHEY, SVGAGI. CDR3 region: CASSYLAGVVETQYF. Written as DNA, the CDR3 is TGTGCCAGCAGTTATCTAGCGGGAGTGGTAGAGACCCAGTACTTC.

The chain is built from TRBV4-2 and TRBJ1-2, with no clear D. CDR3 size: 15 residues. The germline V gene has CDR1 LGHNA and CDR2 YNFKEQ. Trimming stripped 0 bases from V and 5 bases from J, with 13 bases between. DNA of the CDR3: TGTGCCAGCAGCCAAGATCTCGGGCGGGCTTATGGCTACACCTTC. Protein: CASSQDLGRAYGYTF.

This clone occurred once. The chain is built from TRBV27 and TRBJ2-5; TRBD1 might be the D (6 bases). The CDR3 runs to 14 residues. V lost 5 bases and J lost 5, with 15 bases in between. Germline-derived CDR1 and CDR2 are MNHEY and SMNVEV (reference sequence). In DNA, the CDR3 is TGTGCCAGCAGTGTCCAGCAGGGGAGTGAGACCCAGTACTTC. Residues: CASSVQQGSETQYF.

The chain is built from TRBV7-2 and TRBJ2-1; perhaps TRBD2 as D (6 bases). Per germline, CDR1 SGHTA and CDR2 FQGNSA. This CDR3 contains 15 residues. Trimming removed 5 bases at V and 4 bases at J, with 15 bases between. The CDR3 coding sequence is TGTGCCAGCAGCGCTCGGGGACTTACTTACAATGAGCAGTTCTTC. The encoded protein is CASSARGLTYNEQFF.

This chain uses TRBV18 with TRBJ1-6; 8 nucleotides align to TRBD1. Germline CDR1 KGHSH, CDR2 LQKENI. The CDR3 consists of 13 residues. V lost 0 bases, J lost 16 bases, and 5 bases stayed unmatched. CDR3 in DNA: TGTGCCAGCTCACCACCCGGACAGGGTGTACTCCACTTT. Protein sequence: CASSPPGQGVLHF.

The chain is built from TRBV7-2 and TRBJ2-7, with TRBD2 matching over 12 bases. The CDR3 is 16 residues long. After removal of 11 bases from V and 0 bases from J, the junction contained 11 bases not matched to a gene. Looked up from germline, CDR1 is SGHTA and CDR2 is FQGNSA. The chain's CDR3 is CAVTTSGSSSSYEQYF. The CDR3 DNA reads TGTGCCGTCACGACTAGCGGGAGTTCAAGCTCCTACGAGCAGTACTTC.

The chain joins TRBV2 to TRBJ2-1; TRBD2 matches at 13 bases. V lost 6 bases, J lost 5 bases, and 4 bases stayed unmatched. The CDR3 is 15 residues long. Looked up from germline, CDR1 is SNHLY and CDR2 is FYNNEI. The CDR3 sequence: CASRGLAGVNNEQFF. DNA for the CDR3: TGTGCCAGCAGAGGACTAGCGGGAGTGAACAATGAGCAGTTCTTC.

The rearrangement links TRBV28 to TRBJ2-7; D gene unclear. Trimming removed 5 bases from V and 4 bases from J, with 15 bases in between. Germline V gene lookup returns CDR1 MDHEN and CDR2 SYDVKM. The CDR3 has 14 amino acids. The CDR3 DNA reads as TGTGCCAGCAGTAATTTTGGCCCCCCATACGAGCAGTACTTC. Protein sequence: CASSNFGPPYEQYF. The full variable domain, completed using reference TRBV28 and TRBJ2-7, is DVKVTQSSRYLVKRTGEKVFLECVQDMDHENMFWYRQDPGLGLRLIYFSYDVKMKEKGDIPEGYSVSREKKERFSLILESASTNQTSMYLCASSNFGPPYEQYFGPGTRLTVT.

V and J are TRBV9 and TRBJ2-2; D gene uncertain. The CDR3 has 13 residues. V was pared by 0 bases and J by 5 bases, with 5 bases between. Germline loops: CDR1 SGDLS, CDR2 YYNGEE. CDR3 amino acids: CASSVVLTGELFF. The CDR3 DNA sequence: TGTGCCAGCAGCGTAGTTCTTACCGGGGAGCTGTTTTTT. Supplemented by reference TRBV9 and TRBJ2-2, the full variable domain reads DSGVTQTPKHLITATGQRVTLRCSPRSGDLSVYWYQQSLDQGLQFLIQYYNGEERAKGNILERFSAQQFPDLHSELNLSSLELGDSALYFCASSVVLTGELFFGEGSRLTVL.

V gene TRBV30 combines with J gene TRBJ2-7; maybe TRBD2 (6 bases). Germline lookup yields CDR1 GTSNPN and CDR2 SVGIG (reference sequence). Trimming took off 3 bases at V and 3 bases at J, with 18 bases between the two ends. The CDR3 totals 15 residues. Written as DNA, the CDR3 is TGTGCCTGGAGCGGATACCCGGGACTTAACTACGAGCAGTACTTC. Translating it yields CAWSGYPGLNYEQYF.

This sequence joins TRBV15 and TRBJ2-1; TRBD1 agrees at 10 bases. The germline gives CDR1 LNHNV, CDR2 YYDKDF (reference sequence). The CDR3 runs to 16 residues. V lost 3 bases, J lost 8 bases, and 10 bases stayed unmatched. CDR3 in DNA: TGTGCCACCAGCAGTACTTACGGGACAGGGGTAGATGAGCAGTTCTTC. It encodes CATSSTYGTGVDEQFF. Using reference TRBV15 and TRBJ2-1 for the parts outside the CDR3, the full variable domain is DAMVIQNPRYQVTQFGKPVTLSCSQTLNHNVMYWYQQKSSQAPKLLFHYYDKDFNNEADTPDNFQSRRPNTSFCFLDIRSPGLGDTAMYLCATSSTYGTGVDEQFFGPGTRLTVL.

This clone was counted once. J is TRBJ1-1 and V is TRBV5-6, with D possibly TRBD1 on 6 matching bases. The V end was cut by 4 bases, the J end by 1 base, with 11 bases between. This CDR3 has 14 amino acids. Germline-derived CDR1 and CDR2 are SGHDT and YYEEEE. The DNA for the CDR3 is TGTGCCAGCAGCACGACAGGCCAGAACACTGAAGCTTTCTTT. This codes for CASSTTGQNTEAFF.

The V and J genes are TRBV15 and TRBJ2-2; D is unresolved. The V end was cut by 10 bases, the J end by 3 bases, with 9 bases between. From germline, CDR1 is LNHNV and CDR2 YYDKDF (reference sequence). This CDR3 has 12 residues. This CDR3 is CAIGPHTGELFF. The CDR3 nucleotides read TGTGCCATTGGGCCCCACACCGGGGAGCTGTTTTTT. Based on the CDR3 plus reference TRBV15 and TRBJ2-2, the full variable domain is DAMVIQNPRYQVTQFGKPVTLSCSQTLNHNVMYWYQQKSSQAPKLLFHYYDKDFNNEADTPDNFQSRRPNTSFCFLDIRSPGLGDTAMYLCAIGPHTGELFFGEGSRLTVL.

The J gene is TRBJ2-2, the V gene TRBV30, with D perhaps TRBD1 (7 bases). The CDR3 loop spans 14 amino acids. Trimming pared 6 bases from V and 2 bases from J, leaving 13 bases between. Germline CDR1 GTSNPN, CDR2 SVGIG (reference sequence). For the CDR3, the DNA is TGTGCCTGCCCCAGGGGGGCTAACACCGGGGAGCTGTTTTTT. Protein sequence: CACPRGANTGELFF. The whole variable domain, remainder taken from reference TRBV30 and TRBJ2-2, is SQTIHQWPATLVQPVGSPLSLECTVEGTSNPNLYWYRQAAGRGLQLLFYSVGIGQISSEVPQNLSASRPQDRQFILSSKKLLLSDSGFYLCACPRGANTGELFFGEGSRLTVL.

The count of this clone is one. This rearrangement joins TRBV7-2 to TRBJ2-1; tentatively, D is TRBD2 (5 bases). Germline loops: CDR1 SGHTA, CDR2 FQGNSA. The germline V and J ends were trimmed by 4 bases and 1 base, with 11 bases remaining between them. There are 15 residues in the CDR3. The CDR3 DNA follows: TGTGCCAGCAGCTCGACTCGGGATTCCTACAATGAGCAGTTCTTC. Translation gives CASSSTRDSYNEQFF.

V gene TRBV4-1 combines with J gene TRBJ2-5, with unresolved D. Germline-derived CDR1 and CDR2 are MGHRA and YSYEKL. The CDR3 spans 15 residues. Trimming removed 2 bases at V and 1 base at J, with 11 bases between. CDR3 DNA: TGCGCCAGCAGCCAAACCCCACGGGTCCAAGAGACCCAGTACTTC. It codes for CASSQTPRVQETQYF.

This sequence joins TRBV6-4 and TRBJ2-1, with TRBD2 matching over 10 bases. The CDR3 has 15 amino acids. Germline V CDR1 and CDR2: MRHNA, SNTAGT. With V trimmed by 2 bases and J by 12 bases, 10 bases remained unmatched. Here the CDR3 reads CASSDVTSGIGPQFF. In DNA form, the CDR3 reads TGTGCCAGCAGTGACGTTACTAGCGGGATCGGTCCGCAGTTCTTC.

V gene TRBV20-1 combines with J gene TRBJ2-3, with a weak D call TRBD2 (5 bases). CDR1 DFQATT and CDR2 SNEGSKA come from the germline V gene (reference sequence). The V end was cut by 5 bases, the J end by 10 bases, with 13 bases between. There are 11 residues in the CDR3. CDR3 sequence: CSAHGVRAQYF. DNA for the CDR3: TGCAGTGCTCATGGGGTGAGGGCGCAGTATTTT.